The 27 T cell receptor beta chains presented below share a single source sample, sequenced in a study of blood T cell repertoires in COVID-19. Sequencing used immunoSEQ multiplex PCR; TCRdb keeps in-frame clones, though not all of them. The top ten hold over 1.3% of the sample, which has 200,000 to 300,000 clones, 88% seen once. The sequencing input was peripheral blood. The receptors were sampled from an elderly man with acute or convalescent COVID-19.

The gene calls are TRBV5-1 and TRBJ1-3, with D possibly TRBD1 on 6 matching bases. The CDR3 consists of 16 residues. Trimming left V 1 base short and J 2 bases short, with 13 bases between. Germline V gives CDR1 SGHRS, CDR2 YFSETQ. DNA for the CDR3: TGCGCCAGCAGCTTGTGGGTCCAGGGGCCTGGAAACACCATATATTTT. Its translation is CASSLWVQGPGNTIYF.

The chain couples TRBV19 to TRBJ1-5; TRBD1 matches 11 bases. With V trimmed by 6 bases and J by 6 bases, 7 bases remained unmatched. The CDR3 has 15 amino acids. Germline CDR1 LNHDA, CDR2 SQIVND (reference sequence). CDR3 protein: CASRIGTGGGQPQHF. CDR3 DNA sequence: TGTGCCAGTAGGATCGGGACAGGGGGGGGTCAGCCCCAGCATTTT.

The chain recombines TRBV7-3 with TRBJ2-7; D call uncertain. Germline lookup yields CDR1 SGHTA and CDR2 FQGTGA. Trimming cost V 1 base and J 6 bases, with 10 bases left between them. This CDR3 is 13 amino acids long. The CDR3, as DNA: TGTGCCAGCAGCTTAAACCGCGCGTCCGAGCAGTACTTC. This translates into CASSLNRASEQYF.

This clone has a single count. The V call is TRBV4-1, the J call TRBJ1-2, with D perhaps matching TRBD1 (5 bases). This CDR3 is built from 15 residues. Germline V gives CDR1 MGHRA, CDR2 YSYEKL. V lost 1 base and J 4 bases, leaving 13 bases between the germline ends. CDR3 protein: CASSQGTGLIYGYTF. The CDR3 nucleotides are TGCGCCAGCAGCCAAGGCACAGGTCTGATCTATGGCTACACCTTC.

The chain recombines TRBV6-5 with TRBJ2-3; tentatively, D is TRBD2 (6 bases). The CDR3 sequence is 15 residues long. V lost 7 bases and J lost 1, with 15 bases in between. Germline CDR1 is MNHEY and CDR2 is SVGAGI. CDR3 bases: TGTGCCAGCACCCCGACTAGGAAACGCACAGATACGCAGTATTTT. Its translation is CASTPTRKRTDTQYF.

This chain joins TRBV19 and TRBJ2-7; 9 bases are a match to TRBD2. Germline V CDR1 and CDR2: LNHDA, SQIVND (reference sequence). The CDR3 spans 14 residues. V lost 6 bases and J lost 1; bases outside the gene matches: 4. CDR3 sequence: CASRRLAGSYEQYF. Here the CDR3 DNA reads TGTGCCAGTAGGCGCCTAGCGGGGTCCTACGAGCAGTACTTC.

The rearrangement joins TRBV24-1 to TRBJ2-3, with 8 positions matching TRBD1. After removal of 3 bases from V and 5 bases from J, the junction contained 6 bases not matched to a gene. Per the germline V gene, CDR1 is KGHDR and CDR2 is SFDVKD. The CDR3 length is 15 residues. This chain's CDR3 is CATSDPGGAGDTQYF. CDR3 DNA sequence: TGTGCCACCAGTGATCCAGGGGGCGCGGGAGATACGCAGTATTTT.

This chain joins TRBV24-1 and TRBJ2-1; maybe TRBD2 (6 bases). The germline V gene encodes CDR1 KGHDR and CDR2 SFDVKD. Trimming left V 5 bases short and J 4 bases short, with 11 bases between. This CDR3 has 14 residues. The CDR3 bases are TGTGCCACCAGTGCCCCGGGAGCTTACAATGAGCAGTTCTTC. It is translated as CATSAPGAYNEQFF.

The rearrangement uses TRBV7-2 and TRBJ2-1; 7 bases are shared with TRBD2. CDR1 SGHTA and CDR2 FQGNSA come from the germline V gene. V trimming: 4 bases; J trimming: 5 bases; junction bases outside the gene matches: 2. CDR3 length: 13 residues. CDR3 loop: CASSSGRDNEQFF. DNA of the CDR3: TGTGCCAGCAGCTCAGGGAGGGACAATGAGCAGTTCTTC. The variable domain in full, completed from reference TRBV7-2 and TRBJ2-1, reads GAGVSQSPSNKVTEKGKDVELRCDPISGHTALYWYRQSLGQGLEFLIYFQGNSAPDKSGLPSDRFSAERTGGSVSTLTIQRTQQEDSAVYLCASSSGRDNEQFFGPGTRLTVL.

The sample holds a few counts of this clone. The chain carries TRBV29-1 and TRBJ2-6; 7 positions agree with TRBD2. The CDR3 runs 15 residues. Germline lookup yields CDR1 SQVTM and CDR2 ANQGSEA. The CDR3 region is CGYTGGRAGANVLTF. For the CDR3, the DNA is TGCGGGTACACGGGAGGAAGGGCTGGGGCCAACGTCCTGACTTTC. Using reference TRBV29-1 and TRBJ2-6 for the parts outside the CDR3, the full variable domain is SAVISQKPSRDICQRGTSLTIQCQVDSQVTMMFWYRQQPGQSLTLIATANQGSEATYESGFVIDKFPISRPNLTFSTLTVSNMSPEDSSIYLCGYTGGRAGANVLTFGAGSRLTVL.

The rearrangement joins TRBV9 to TRBJ2-1; D not certain. The CDR3 is made up of 14 amino acids. Germline V lookup: CDR1 SGDLS, CDR2 YYNGEE. Between the trimmed V and J ends, which lost 3 bases and 4 bases, there was a span of 11 bases. The CDR3 DNA follows: TGTGCCAGCAGCGCGGCGGAACCTTACAATGAGCAGTTCTTC. As protein: CASSAAEPYNEQFF.

The chain links TRBV7-9 to TRBJ2-1; the match to TRBD1 covers 10 bases. The J segment lost 4 bases and the V segment lost 3 bases, leaving 12 bases of the junction unmatched. This CDR3 is 18 amino acids long. Germline CDR1 and CDR2: SEHNR and FQNEAQ (reference sequence). Here the CDR3 DNA reads TGTGCCAGCAGCTTCGCACTACAGGGACAGGGGCTGTACAATGAGCAGTTCTTC. This gives the protein CASSFALQGQGLYNEQFF. The complete variable domain, with remaining parts taken from reference TRBV7-9 and TRBJ2-1, reads DTGVSQNPRHKITKRGQNVTFRCDPISEHNRLYWYRQTLGQGPEFLTYFQNEAQLEKSRLLSDRFSAERPKGSFSTLEIQRTEQGDSAMYLCASSFALQGQGLYNEQFFGPGTRLTVL.

The chain recombines TRBV11-2 with TRBJ2-4; D gene unclear. The CDR3 spans 12 residues. Germline CDR1 and CDR2: SGHAT and FQNNGV. Trimming left V 1 base short and J 9 bases short, with 7 bases between. The CDR3 sequence is CASSLGSRIQYF. DNA for the CDR3: TGTGCCAGCAGCTTAGGGAGCCGCATTCAGTACTTC.

This clone was detected only once. The V and J genes are TRBV6-5 and TRBJ1-4; D is perhaps TRBD1 (6 bases). Trimming cost V 2 bases and J 7 bases, with 11 bases left between them. The germline CDR1 and CDR2 sequences are MNHEY and SVGAGI. The CDR3 loop spans 14 amino acids. CDR3 residues: CASSYQQGGEKLFF. Here the CDR3 DNA reads TGTGCCAGCAGTTACCAACAGGGTGGTGAAAAACTGTTTTTT.

This chain connects TRBV7-9 to TRBJ2-2, with 9 nucleotides matching TRBD2. Germline-derived CDR1 and CDR2 are SEHNR and FQNEAQ (reference sequence). V gave up 2 bases and J gave up 6 bases; unmatched junction bases: 4. The CDR3 contains 15 residues. DNA of the CDR3: TGTGCCAGCAGCTTACGGCGGGAGGGTTCCGGGGAGCTGTTTTTT. Translated, it gives CASSLRREGSGELFF.

This clone has a handful of counts. The chain links TRBV7-3 to TRBJ1-1; possible D gene TRBD1, 5 bases. This CDR3 spans 13 amino acids. The germline V gene has CDR1 SGHTA and CDR2 FQGTGA. V lost 6 bases and J lost 1, with 9 bases in between. CDR3 in DNA: TGTGCCAGCAGGCGCGGACAGAACACTGAAGCTTTCTTT. Its translation: CASRRGQNTEAFF.

The chain has TRBV6-2 or TRBV6-3 and TRBJ2-2; 7 bases are shared with TRBD2. The V and J ends lost 2 bases and 3 bases, in that order; junction bases with no gene match: 6. Germline lookup yields CDR1 MNHEY and CDR2 SVGEGT. The CDR3 consists of 16 residues. The CDR3 DNA is TGTGCCAGCAGTTACGGCCTAGCGGACCACACCGGGGAGCTGTTTTTT. It codes for CASSYGLADHTGELFF.

This clone was detected once. The chain recombines TRBV9 with TRBJ2-7; perhaps TRBD2 as D (6 bases). CDR3 length: 17 amino acids. Looked up from germline, CDR1 is SGDLS and CDR2 is YYNGEE. Between the trimmed V and J ends, which lost 0 bases and 5 bases, there was a span of 21 bases. In DNA form, the CDR3 reads TGTGCCAGCAGCGTAGATGGGGGAGGCTCACTCCTGGACGAGCAGTACTTC. It codes for CASSVDGGGSLLDEQYF.

The J gene is TRBJ1-2, the V gene TRBV18; 9 bases fit TRBD1. The CDR3 length is 14 residues. V lost 2 bases, J lost 4 bases, and 2 bases stayed unmatched. CDR1 and CDR2 from the germline V gene are KGHSH and LQKENI. CDR3 residues: CASSPNRGPYGYTF. The CDR3 region has the DNA TGTGCCAGCTCACCAAACAGGGGGCCCTATGGCTACACCTTC.

This chain links TRBV5-4 with TRBJ1-2; 10 bases are shared with TRBD1. The CDR3 sequence is 14 residues long. CDR1 is SGHNT and CDR2 is YYREEE in the germline V gene (reference sequence). Unmatched junction bases numbered 7, after V lost 3 bases and J lost 8 bases. The CDR3 spells CASSWDRGAFGYTF. The CDR3 DNA is TGTGCCAGCAGCTGGGACAGGGGCGCTTTCGGCTACACCTTC.

This clone was recorded a few times. The chain combines TRBV10-3 with TRBJ2-7; 9 bases fit TRBD1. The CDR3 length is 15 residues. Looked up from germline, CDR1 is ENHRY and CDR2 is SYGVKD. V was pared by 3 bases and J by 1 base, with 4 bases of the junction left unmatched. This CDR3 reads CAISDDRGRSYEQYF. The CDR3 DNA sequence: TGTGCCATCAGTGACGACAGGGGGAGATCCTACGAGCAGTACTTC.

This chain joins TRBV4-3 and TRBJ1-1; 9 bases map to TRBD1. Germline CDR1 LGHNA, CDR2 YSLEER. With V trimmed by 1 base and J by 0 bases, 3 bases remained unmatched. This CDR3 contains 16 residues. The CDR3 region has the DNA TGCGCCAGCAGCCAAGGTGACAGGGGGTTGAACACTGAAGCTTTCTTT. It yields the protein CASSQGDRGLNTEAFF.

About this clone: The sample carries other DNA sequences with the same CDR3. V usage is TRBV5-1 and J usage is TRBJ2-5; a possible D gene is TRBD1 (6 bases). Trimming stripped 2 bases from V and 3 bases from J, with 8 bases between. The CDR3 spans 13 residues. The V gene's germline CDR1 is SGHRS and CDR2 YFSETQ. Written as DNA, the CDR3 is TGCGCCAGCAGCTTTGCAGGGGAAGAGACCCAGTACTTC. The encoded protein is CASSFAGEETQYF.

The rearrangement links TRBV4-3 to TRBJ2-3, with TRBD2 matching 9 bases. This CDR3 has 16 residues. In germline, CDR1 is LGHNA, CDR2 YSLEER. Losses at the gene ends were 2 bases for V and 4 bases for J; bases not matched to a gene: 7. CDR3 residues: CASSQQPGLAADTQYF. As DNA, the CDR3 is TGCGCCAGCAGCCAACAACCGGGACTAGCTGCAGATACGCAGTATTTT.

The rearrangement links TRBV7-2 to TRBJ2-7, with D tentatively TRBD1 (5 bases). The V gene's germline CDR1 is SGHTA and CDR2 FQGNSA. The V gene lost 3 bases and the J gene lost 4 bases, with 13 bases spanning the gap. This CDR3 has 14 amino acids. CDR3 sequence reads: CASSLQGVGYEQYF. Here the CDR3 DNA reads TGTGCCAGCAGCTTGCAAGGGGTTGGTTACGAGCAGTACTTC.

The V and J genes are TRBV5-4 and TRBJ2-5, with 10 bases that match TRBD2. This CDR3 has 13 amino acids. The germline V gene has CDR1 SGHNT and CDR2 YYREEE (reference sequence). The J segment lost 3 bases and the V segment lost 7 bases, leaving 3 bases of the junction unmatched. The CDR3 nucleotides read TGTGCCAGCCGACTAGCGGGTGAAGAGACCCAGTACTTC. Translating it yields CASRLAGEETQYF.

The table lists this clone with a count of one. V usage is TRBV6-1 and J usage is TRBJ2-2; D is possibly TRBD1 (6 bases). The CDR3 has 17 amino acids. V was clipped by 2 bases and J by 6 bases, with 19 bases between them. Germline CDR1 reads MNHNS; CDR2 reads SASEGT. The CDR3 loop is CASSEMSGVGIAGELFF. The CDR3, as DNA: TGTGCCAGCAGTGAAATGTCAGGGGTTGGGATTGCCGGGGAGCTGTTTTTT.